Below, 21 T cell receptor beta chains from the same sample are listed, as sequenced in a study of T cell changes during pregnancy in multiple sclerosis. Produced via immunoSEQ multiplex PCR; TCRdb's table is partial and in-frame only. The profile covers roughly 93,000 clones, with less than 95% appearing a single time and about 1.8% taken by the ten largest. The sequencing here drew on peripheral blood, taken in the first trimester of pregnancy. The receptors come from a female donor in good health, enrolled as a control in a pregnancy study.

The CDR3 loop reads CASSYRGYGNTIYF. CDR3 DNA sequence: TGTGCCAGCAGTTACAGGGGGTATGGCAACACCATATATTTT. This chain links TRBV6-5 with TRBJ1-3; D possibly corresponds to TRBD1 (6 bases). V shed 2 bases and J shed 7 bases, with 12 bases lying between them. The CDR3 is 14 amino acids. Germline V gene data show CDR1 as MNHEY and CDR2 as SVGAGI.

V usage is TRBV6-6 and J usage is TRBJ2-6; possible D gene TRBD1, 6 bases. The V end lost 6 bases, the J end lost 2 bases, and 11 bases lay between the germline ends. Germline V CDR1 and CDR2: MNHNY, SVGAGI (reference sequence). The CDR3 has 15 amino acids. The CDR3 nucleotides are TGTGCCAGCAGGTTACAGGGAACTGGGGCCAACGTCCTGACTTTC. Its translation is CASRLQGTGANVLTF.

The chain uses TRBV7-2 and TRBJ2-6; D gene uncertain. The CDR3 is 16 amino acids. Germline CDR1 is SGHTA and CDR2 is FQGNSA. V was pared by 0 bases and J by 2 bases, with 8 bases between. The CDR3 DNA reads TGTGCCAGCAGCTTAGCTAGCAGCCCTGGGGCCAACGTCCTGACTTTC. This encodes CASSLASSPGANVLTF.

V is TRBV5-4 and J is TRBJ1-1; the D is unclear. This CDR3 is 12 amino acids long. Germline CDR1 and CDR2: SGHNT and YYREEE (reference sequence). With 0 bases removed from V and 7 bases from J, the gap between germline ends came to 7 bases. CDR3 region: CASSLGGYEAFF. As DNA, the CDR3 is TGTGCCAGCAGCTTGGGCGGTTATGAAGCTTTCTTT. The full variable domain, with the rest looked up from reference TRBV5-4 and TRBJ1-1, is ETGVTQSPTHLIKTRGQQVTLRCSSQSGHNTVSWYQQALGQGPQFIFQYYREEENGRGNFPPRFSGLQFPNYSSELNVNALELDDSALYLCASSLGGYEAFFGQGTRLTVV.

J is TRBJ1-1 and V is TRBV29-1, with D possibly matching TRBD1 (6 bases). This CDR3 is 13 amino acids long. Trimming shortened V by 4 bases and J by 1 base, and 10 bases separated the two germline ends. Looked up from germline, CDR1 is SQVTM and CDR2 is ANQGSEA. The CDR3 bases are TGCAGCGTTGGCGGACAGAGGAACACTGAAGCTTTCTTT. Translation: CSVGGQRNTEAFF.

The CDR3 here is CASSSRGLNYGYTF. The CDR3 DNA is TGTGCCAGCAGTTCCAGGGGGTTAAACTATGGCTACACCTTC. The rearrangement uses TRBV27 and TRBJ1-2; 7 nucleotides match TRBD1. CDR1 is MNHEY and CDR2 is SMNVEV in the germline V gene (reference sequence). This CDR3 comprises 14 residues. The V segment lost 4 bases and the J segment 2 bases; nucleotides outside the gene matches: 4.

The chain carries TRBV5-6 and TRBJ1-5; D not resolved. CDR3 length: 13 amino acids. CDR1 is SGHDT, CDR2 YYEEEE, per germline. Trimming pared 0 bases from V and 5 bases from J, leaving 6 bases between. The CDR3 DNA sequence: TGTGCCAGCAGCTTGGCCCAGTATCAGCCCCAGCATTTT. This sequence encodes CASSLAQYQPQHF.

The CDR3 nucleotides read TGCGCCAGCAGCTTGGTTATAGCGGGGGCCTCTGGGGCCAACGTCCTGACTTTC. This codes for CASSLVIAGASGANVLTF. The V call is TRBV5-1, the J call TRBJ2-6, with 9 bases fitting TRBD2. The CDR3 covers 18 residues. Germline CDR1 reads SGHRS; CDR2 reads YFSETQ. J gave up 0 bases and V 0 bases, and 4 bases lay outside the gene matches.

The V gene is TRBV4-1, the J gene TRBJ1-1, with 9 bases identical to TRBD1. J was trimmed by 3 bases and V by 4 bases; bases with no gene match: 9. Germline CDR1 and CDR2: MGHRA and YSYEKL. The length of the CDR3 is 16 residues. CDR3 in amino acids: CASSRGQGNMDTEAFF. CDR3 coding DNA: TGCGCCAGCAGCCGTGGACAGGGGAACATGGACACTGAAGCTTTCTTT.

The chain is built from TRBV28 and TRBJ2-6; TRBD2 might be the D (5 bases). This CDR3 is 15 amino acids long. Germline V gives CDR1 MDHEN, CDR2 SYDVKM. V was clipped by 4 bases and J by 4 bases, with 11 bases between them. CDR3 sequence (DNA): TGTGCCAGCAGTTGGAGGAGAGGAGGGGCCAACGTCCTGACTTTC. Protein: CASSWRRGGANVLTF.

The gene calls are TRBV6-4 and TRBJ2-1; 11 bases fit TRBD2. This CDR3 is 15 amino acids long. V lost 3 bases to trimming and J lost 5 bases; unmatched junction nucleotides: 3. Germline CDR1 and CDR2: MRHNA and SNTAGT. The CDR3 loop is CASSESSGGNNEQFF. CDR3 bases: TGTGCCAGCAGTGAATCTAGCGGGGGGAACAATGAGCAGTTCTTC.

The chain joins TRBV9 to TRBJ2-2, with 8 bases matching TRBD2. Germline V lookup: CDR1 SGDLS, CDR2 YYNGEE. The CDR3 is 15 amino acids. V trimming: 0 bases; J trimming: 4 bases; junction bases outside the gene matches: 2. The DNA for the CDR3 is TGTGCCAGCAGCGTAGAGCGGGGGTTCACCGGGGAGCTGTTTTTT. Encoded protein: CASSVERGFTGELFF.

The chain is built from TRBV5-4 and TRBJ2-3; the D gene is possibly TRBD2 (6 bases). The CDR3 runs to 14 residues. Germline values: CDR1 SGHNT, CDR2 YYREEE (reference sequence). V shed 4 bases and J shed 9 bases, with 18 bases lying between them. This CDR3 reads CASSLKAEGGTQYF. Written as DNA, the CDR3 is TGTGCCAGCAGCCTCAAGGCGGAGGGCGGGACGCAGTATTTT. Complete variable domain (other parts from reference TRBV5-4 and TRBJ2-3): ETGVTQSPTHLIKTRGQQVTLRCSSQSGHNTVSWYQQALGQGPQFIFQYYREEENGRGNFPPRFSGLQFPNYSSELNVNALELDDSALYLCASSLKAEGGTQYFGPGTRLTVL.

The rearrangement joins TRBV28 to TRBJ1-3, with D possibly matching TRBD1 (6 bases). V lost 4 bases to trimming and J lost 0 bases, with 16 bases between them. The V gene's germline CDR1 is MDHEN and CDR2 SYDVKM. The CDR3 length is 17 residues. The CDR3 reads CASSSLQTGFSGNTIYF. In DNA, the CDR3 is TGTGCCAGCAGTTCCCTCCAAACAGGGTTCTCTGGAAACACCATATATTTT.

V gene TRBV18 combines with J gene TRBJ2-1; 11 bases align to TRBD1. Germline assignment: CDR1 KGHSH and CDR2 LQKENI. The CDR3 is 15 amino acids. The V segment lost 4 bases and the J segment 9 bases; nucleotides outside the gene matches: 8. CDR3 nucleotide sequence: TGTGCCAGCTCACAAACCGGGACAGGGGGAGGTGAGCAGTTCTTC. It encodes CASSQTGTGGGEQFF.

The rearrangement uses TRBV11-3 and TRBJ2-4; TRBD2 agrees at 8 bases. Germline V CDR1 and CDR2: SGHNT, YENEEA. The CDR3 extends over 15 amino acids. V trimming: 4 bases; J trimming: 8 bases; junction bases outside the gene matches: 10. CDR3 region: CASSSGGEPGDIQYF. The CDR3 coding sequence is TGTGCCAGCAGCTCGGGGGGGGAGCCGGGGGACATTCAGTACTTC.

The rearrangement links TRBV4-3 to TRBJ1-1, with a weak D call TRBD1 (5 bases). V lost 1 base to trimming and J lost 5 bases, with 14 bases between them. The CDR3 contains 15 residues. Germline values: CDR1 LGHNA, CDR2 YSLEER. CDR3 DNA: TGCGCCAGCAGCCAAGGCAACAGCGGGGGTACTGAAGCTTTCTTT. Encoded protein: CASSQGNSGGTEAFF.

The genes are TRBV7-9 and TRBJ1-2; TRBD1 agrees at 7 bases. The CDR3 length is 15 residues. Trimming cost V 5 bases and J 7 bases; bases outside gene matches: 13. Germline-derived CDR1 and CDR2 are SEHNR and FQNEAQ (reference sequence). The CDR3 region is CASSLSTSTGTGYTF. The CDR3 nucleotides are TGTGCCAGCAGCCTTTCAACTTCGACAGGGACTGGCTACACCTTC.

CDR3 nucleotide sequence: TGCGCCAGCAGCCCGAACCAGGGGGAAGGATACGAGCAGTACTTC. This translates into CASSPNQGEGYEQYF. The J gene is TRBJ2-7, the V gene TRBV4-3, with 7 bases fitting TRBD1. V trimming: 4 bases; J trimming: 4 bases; junction bases outside the gene matches: 10. Looked up from germline, CDR1 is LGHNA and CDR2 is YSLEER. The CDR3 has 15 amino acids.

This chain connects TRBV6-5 to TRBJ2-7; 8 bases fit TRBD1. The CDR3 totals 14 residues. CDR1 MNHEY and CDR2 SVGAGI come from the germline V gene. J lost 6 bases, V lost 6 bases, and 10 bases had no gene match. The CDR3 DNA reads TGTGCCAGCAGGTCGGAGACAGGGGCTAGCGAGCAGTACTTC. Its translation: CASRSETGASEQYF.

J is TRBJ1-1 and V is TRBV7-2; TRBD1 agrees at 8 bases. The trim removed 3 bases at V and 0 bases at J, leaving 6 bases unmatched. The CDR3 sequence is 16 residues long. Germline V gene sequence: CDR1 SGHTA, CDR2 FQGNSA. The CDR3 is CASSLAGTGVNTEAFF. The CDR3 DNA reads as TGTGCCAGCAGCTTGGCCGGGACAGGCGTGAACACTGAAGCTTTCTTT.